This passage covers 22 T cell receptor beta chains from one sample sequenced in a study of blood T cell repertoires in COVID-19. Method: immunoSEQ multiplex PCR; TCRdb's copy keeps in-frame clones and lacks some. This table has 85,000 to 130,000 clones, about 86% appearing once. Sequencing used PBMCs or T cells enriched from blood (not recorded which). These receptors came from a woman aged 50 to 65 who had recovered from COVID-19.

The chain recombines TRBV28 with TRBJ1-2; D gene unclear. Per germline, CDR1 MDHEN and CDR2 SYDVKM. V was pared by 2 bases and J by 0 bases, with 4 bases between. This CDR3 has 13 amino acids. CDR3: CASSLDTNYGYTF. The DNA for the CDR3 is TGTGCCAGCAGTTTAGACACTAACTATGGCTACACCTTC.

The V gene is TRBV14, the J gene TRBJ2-2, with TRBD1 identical over 7 bases. Germline-derived CDR1 and CDR2 are SGHDN and FVKESK. The CDR3 contains 16 residues. V trimming: 1 base; J trimming: 8 bases; junction bases outside the gene matches: 10. CDR3 sequence reads: CASSQAGQVPGGELFF. CDR3 DNA: TGTGCCAGCAGCCAAGCAGGACAGGTTCCCGGGGGGGAGCTGTTTTTT.

This chain connects TRBV5-1 to TRBJ2-7, with TRBD1 matching 8 bases. The ends lost 3 bases at V and 3 bases at J; junction bases unmatched: 8. Per the germline V gene, CDR1 is SGHRS and CDR2 is YFSETQ. This CDR3 spans 15 amino acids. CDR3 bases: TGCGCCAGCAGCTCCCTCCGGGACAGGAGCTACGAGCAGTACTTC. This translates into CASSSLRDRSYEQYF.

The chain is built from TRBV19 and TRBJ1-2; 9 nucleotides line up with TRBD1. Looked up from germline, CDR1 is LNHDA and CDR2 is SQIVND (reference sequence). The CDR3 is 15 residues long. Trimming took 5 bases from V and 2 from J; bases not matched to a gene: 6. CDR3 sequence reads: CASSPSGQGNYGYTF. The CDR3 bases are TGTGCCAGTAGTCCCTCGGGACAGGGAAACTATGGCTACACCTTC.

V gene TRBV7-3 combines with J gene TRBJ2-2, with D possibly matching TRBD1 (6 bases). This CDR3 has 16 residues. The V end lost 3 bases, the J end lost 0 bases, and 11 bases lay between the germline ends. CDR1 SGHTA and CDR2 FQGTGA come from the germline V gene. The CDR3 spells CASSLAAGANTGELFF. The CDR3 DNA reads TGTGCCAGCAGCTTGGCGGCAGGGGCGAACACCGGGGAGCTGTTTTTT.

J is TRBJ2-5 and V is TRBV21-1; the table's TRBD2 call for D was not verified on the DNA. TRBV21-1 is termed a pseudogene. There are 18 residues in the CDR3. The CDR3: CASSVSSGCQPSQETQYF. DNA of the CDR3: TGTGCCAGCAGCGTAAGTTCGGGGTGTCAACCTTCCCAAGAGACCCAGTACTTC.

This sequence joins TRBV28 and TRBJ1-2; D unresolved. The CDR3 runs to 13 residues. Germline V lookup: CDR1 MDHEN, CDR2 SYDVKM. V was clipped by 6 bases and J by 1 base, with 9 bases between them. The CDR3 bases are TGTGCCAGCAGCTCCCGGTATAACTATGGCTACACCTTC. This gives the protein CASSSRYNYGYTF.

This chain connects TRBV6-5 to TRBJ1-4; 8 bases map to TRBD1. CDR3 size: 15 residues. The germline CDR1 and CDR2 sequences are MNHEY and SVGAGI. Unmatched junction bases numbered 10, after V lost 7 bases and J lost 6 bases. The CDR3 nucleotides are TGTGCCAGCACCCCGACAGGGGAGAGTTATGAAAAACTGTTTTTT. It codes for CASTPTGESYEKLFF.

Only one count was recorded for this clone. V usage is TRBV4-1 and J usage is TRBJ1-1; D uncertain. Trimming stripped 1 base from V and 5 bases from J, with 8 bases between. This CDR3 is 13 amino acids long. Germline assignment: CDR1 MGHRA and CDR2 YSYEKL. The CDR3 sequence is CASSQGGRTEAFF. CDR3 nucleotides: TGCGCCAGCAGCCAAGGTGGGAGGACTGAAGCTTTCTTT.

This clone was observed a few times. The chain recombines TRBV5-4 with TRBJ2-1, with 12 bases that match TRBD2. V dropped 7 bases and J dropped 1; count of bases not matched to a gene: 3. CDR1 and CDR2 from the germline V gene are SGHNT and YYREEE (reference sequence). The CDR3 consists of 15 residues. CDR3 protein: CASGTSGGSYNEQFF. CDR3 bases: TGTGCCAGCGGTACTAGCGGGGGGTCCTACAATGAGCAGTTCTTC.

The chain has TRBV4-1 and TRBJ2-2, with D perhaps TRBD1 (5 bases). Trimming stripped 3 bases from V and 2 bases from J, with 19 bases between. The CDR3 spans 18 residues. The V gene's germline CDR1 is MGHRA and CDR2 YSYEKL. The DNA for the CDR3 is TGCGCCAGCAGCCACCCCAAAGTTAAGGGGTCAAACACCGGGGAGCTGTTTTTT. Translating gives CASSHPKVKGSNTGELFF.

The chain combines TRBV7-3 with TRBJ2-3; 9 bases are a match to TRBD1. Looked up from germline, CDR1 is SGHTA and CDR2 is FQGTGA. There are 18 residues in the CDR3. Germline trimming cut 3 bases from V and 2 bases from J; bases unmatched to any gene: 12. The CDR3 reads CASSFGLQGAINTDTQYF. The CDR3, as DNA: TGTGCCAGCAGCTTCGGATTACAGGGGGCCATAAACACAGATACGCAGTATTTT.

The chain links TRBV4-1 to TRBJ1-4; 8 nucleotides match TRBD1. This CDR3 is 14 amino acids long. After removal of 4 bases from V and 6 bases from J, the junction contained 4 bases not matched to a gene. The germline V gene has CDR1 MGHRA and CDR2 YSYEKL. CDR3 bases: TGCGCCAGCAGCCCTTTGACAGGGGATGAAAAACTGTTTTTT. Protein product: CASSPLTGDEKLFF.

CDR3 sequence reads: CASSGRDRGFHGYTF. In nucleotides, the CDR3 is TGTGCCAGCAGCGGCCGGGACAGGGGTTTTCATGGCTACACCTTC. The chain employs TRBV6-5 and TRBJ1-2; 10 nucleotides align to TRBD1. CDR1 MNHEY and CDR2 SVGAGI come from the germline V gene. This CDR3 contains 15 residues. The ends lost 6 bases at V and 6 bases at J; junction bases unmatched: 10.

The J gene is TRBJ1-4, the V gene TRBV2; a weak D match, TRBD1 (5 bases). The CDR3 loop spans 15 amino acids. CDR1 and CDR2 (germline): SNHLY, FYNNEI. The V end lost 6 bases, the J end lost 8 bases, and 19 bases lay between the germline ends. For the CDR3, the DNA is TGTGCCAGCAGGCCTGATGACAGCCGTGGGGAAAAACTGTTTTTT. It yields the protein CASRPDDSRGEKLFF. Using reference TRBV2 and TRBJ1-4 for the parts outside the CDR3, the full variable domain is EPEVTQTPSHQVTQMGQEVILRCVPISNHLYFYWYRQILGQKVEFLVSFYNNEISEKSEIFDDQFSVERPDGSNFTLKIRSTKLEDSAMYFCASRPDDSRGEKLFFGSGTQLSVL.

The rearrangement joins TRBV7-9 to TRBJ1-4; TRBD1 matches at 9 bases. This CDR3 has 14 amino acids. CDR1 is SEHNR and CDR2 is FQNEAQ in the germline V gene (reference sequence). The ends lost 3 bases at V and 8 bases at J; junction bases unmatched: 4. CDR3: CASSFRQGGEKLFF. The DNA of the CDR3 is TGTGCCAGCAGCTTCCGACAGGGGGGCGAAAAACTGTTTTTT.

In its sample, this clone was seen a few times. The genes are TRBV12-3 or TRBV12-4 and TRBJ1-6; tentative D call: TRBD1 (5 bases). The CDR3 has 13 amino acids. V lost 5 bases to trimming and J lost 9 bases, with 11 bases between them. The CDR3 region has the DNA TGTGCCAGCAGTCCTAACACAGGTTCACCCCTCCACTTT. It yields the protein CASSPNTGSPLHF.

The chain employs TRBV12-3 or TRBV12-4 and TRBJ1-1, with 7 bases lining up with TRBD1. Trimming took 6 bases from V and 6 from J; bases not matched to a gene: 7. The CDR3 is made up of 13 amino acids. This CDR3 reads CASRGTVVAEAFF. CDR3 nucleotides: TGTGCCAGCAGGGGGACAGTCGTAGCTGAAGCTTTCTTT.

This chain connects TRBV11-3 to TRBJ1-1, with D hard to call. The germline CDR1 and CDR2 sequences are SGHNT and YENEEA. Trimming took off 7 bases at V and 1 base at J, with 13 bases between the two ends. This CDR3 region has 14 residues. Here the CDR3 reads CASTPGRSNTEAFF. The CDR3 coding sequence is TGTGCCAGCACCCCCGGCAGGTCGAACACTGAAGCTTTCTTT.

The genes are TRBV28 and TRBJ1-1; the match to TRBD1 covers 7 bases. CDR3 length: 14 residues. Germline lookup yields CDR1 MDHEN and CDR2 SYDVKM. The V gene end was trimmed by 6 bases and the J gene end by 0 bases; junction bases not matched to a gene: 4. The chain's CDR3 is CASRTGVLNTEAFF. CDR3 nucleotide sequence: TGTGCCAGCAGAACAGGGGTCTTGAACACTGAAGCTTTCTTT. The variable domain in full, completed from reference TRBV28 and TRBJ1-1, reads DVKVTQSSRYLVKRTGEKVFLECVQDMDHENMFWYRQDPGLGLRLIYFSYDVKMKEKGDIPEGYSVSREKKERFSLILESASTNQTSMYLCASRTGVLNTEAFFGQGTRLTVV.

The chain carries TRBV6-4 and TRBJ2-3; the D gene is possibly TRBD2 (6 bases). V lost 6 bases and J 2 bases, leaving 18 bases between the germline ends. CDR3 length: 16 residues. The germline V gene encodes CDR1 MRHNA and CDR2 SNTAGT. The CDR3 is CASSPGGTDATDTQYF. CDR3 DNA sequence: TGTGCCAGCAGCCCTGGGGGGACGGACGCCACAGATACGCAGTATTTT.

V is TRBV7-8 and J is TRBJ1-4, with 7 bases identical to TRBD1. CDR3 length: 15 amino acids. CDR1 and CDR2 (germline): SGHVS, FQNEAQ. V was clipped by 5 bases and J by 8 bases; unmatched bases: 11. The CDR3 DNA reads TGTGCCAGCAGCCCCGGGACAGCAAAATTAGAAAAACTGTTTTTT. Translation gives CASSPGTAKLEKLFF.